These 3 T cell receptor beta chains share one sample of origin, sequenced in a study of glioma-infiltrating T cells (dated by TCRdb to the mid-2010s). The sequencing machine was an Illumina MiSeq. The iRepertoire nested amplicon-rescue multiplex PCR (arm-PCR) platform was used to amplify TCR alpha and beta CDR3 regions from RNA. The public reads were reanalyzed by TCRdb: fastp trimming at Q25, MiXCR alignment, in-frame beta chains only. Identical CDR3 protein sequences are pooled into one entry, listed with their most common genes and DNA. In this sample the table shows around 150,000 distinct CDR3 sequences, 35% to 50% of which occur a single time. The top ten hold around a fifth of the sample. The sequenced material came from glioma tissue, nonneoplastic brain tissue, or PBMCs (not recorded which). Receptor source: a human donor with low-grade glioma or glioblastoma, undergoing nonglioma brain surgery, or in good health (not recorded which).

V is TRBV3-1 and J is TRBJ1-1, with D possibly being TRBD1 (5 bases). The CDR3 contains 14 residues. V lost 1 base, J lost 6 bases, and 12 bases lay in between. Germline V gene sequence: CDR1 LGHDT, CDR2 YNNKEL (reference sequence). The CDR3 DNA reads TGTGCCAGCAGCCAAGGGGGCGCGGAGTCTGAAGCTTTCTTT. This sequence encodes CASSQGGAESEAFF.

CDR3 bases: TGCGCCAGCAGCCAAGCACCATTACGGGGGGCCAACACTGAAGCTTTCTTT. Its protein is CASSQAPLRGANTEAFF. The chain employs TRBV4-1 and TRBJ1-1; weak D call: TRBD1 (6 bases). Germline assignment: CDR1 MGHRA and CDR2 YSYEKL. This CDR3 has 17 residues. V lost 1 base to trimming and J lost 2 bases, with 17 bases between them.

The chain links TRBV3-1 to TRBJ2-1; 9 bases match TRBD2. Looked up from germline, CDR1 is LGHDT and CDR2 is YNNKEL (reference sequence). With V trimmed by 4 bases and J by 10 bases, 11 bases remained unmatched. This CDR3 has 15 amino acids. This CDR3 reads CASSRPGLATWEQFF. As DNA, the CDR3 is TGTGCCAGCAGCCGGCCGGGACTAGCTACTTGGGAGCAGTTCTTC.